Shown below are 27 T cell receptor beta chains from a single sample sequenced in a study of naive and memory T cell subsets. An equimolar mix of two oligonucleotides served as the beta constant-region primer for TRBC1 and TRBC2. TCRdb reprocessed the UMI-ligation and nested PCR reads with MiXCR, giving one entry per CDR3 protein. The top ten clones hold about 0.14% of a sample with 130,000 to 150,000 distinct CDR3 sequences, about a sixth of them seen once. The sequencing input was naive CD4+ T cells from blood. These receptors were taken from a human donor in good health.

This clonotype was picked up a small number of times. The rearrangement joins TRBV12-3 or TRBV12-4 to TRBJ2-7; D is ambiguous. V lost 6 bases and J 2 bases, leaving 17 bases between the germline ends. The CDR3 is made up of 15 amino acids. The CDR3 is CASSPLGSTTYEQYF. In DNA form, the CDR3 reads TGTGCCAGCAGCCCCCTTGGGTCCACGACCTACGAGCAGTACTTC.

This clonotype was counted only a few times. V and J are TRBV18 and TRBJ2-3, with 9 bases aligning to TRBD2. Trimming cost V 2 bases and J 3 bases; bases outside gene matches: 9. The CDR3 extends over 17 amino acids. Germline V gene sequence: CDR1 KGHSH, CDR2 LQKENI. The DNA for the CDR3 is TGTGCCAGCTCACCATTAGAGCTAGCGGGATTTACAGATACGCAGTATTTT. Translated: CASSPLELAGFTDTQYF.

This sequence joins TRBV28 and TRBJ2-1, with 11 bases fitting TRBD2. The length of the CDR3 is 16 residues. The ends lost 1 base at V and 4 bases at J; junction bases unmatched: 3. Germline loops: CDR1 MDHEN, CDR2 SYDVKM. The CDR3 here is CASSLYGTSGYNEQFF. CDR3 coding DNA: TGTGCCAGCAGTTTATATGGGACTAGCGGATACAATGAGCAGTTCTTC.

This clonotype was found many times. The chain carries TRBV2 and TRBJ2-5, with D perhaps matching TRBD1 (5 bases). CDR1 is SNHLY, CDR2 FYNNEI, per germline. V was trimmed by 6 bases and J by 3 bases, leaving 14 bases between them. The CDR3 is made up of 14 amino acids. This CDR3 is CASRVGALKETQYF. The DNA of the CDR3 is TGTGCCAGCAGGGTAGGGGCGCTCAAAGAGACCCAGTACTTC. Filled out from reference TRBV2 and TRBJ2-5, the complete variable domain reads EPEVTQTPSHQVTQMGQEVILRCVPISNHLYFYWYRQILGQKVEFLVSFYNNEISEKSEIFDDQFSVERPDGSNFTLKIRSTKLEDSAMYFCASRVGALKETQYFGPGTRLLVL.

The chain has TRBV20-1 and TRBJ2-3; 8 bases are a match to TRBD2. CDR3 length equals 14 residues. Germline V CDR1 and CDR2: DFQATT, SNEGSKA (reference sequence). J was trimmed by 1 base and V by 6 bases; bases with no gene match: 6. CDR3: CSARTSGGTDTQYF. CDR3 nucleotide sequence: TGCAGTGCCAGAACTAGCGGAGGCACAGATACGCAGTATTTT.

This clonotype was seen a single time. J is TRBJ1-1 and V is TRBV7-9, with 7 bases aligning to TRBD1. This CDR3 region has 14 residues. V lost 2 bases to trimming and J lost 1 base; unmatched junction nucleotides: 1. In germline, CDR1 is SEHNR, CDR2 FQNEAQ (reference sequence). This chain's CDR3 is CASSLPGGNTEAFF. Written as DNA, the CDR3 is TGTGCCAGCAGCTTACCAGGGGGGAACACTGAAGCTTTCTTT.

This clonotype was counted a few times. The chain links TRBV12-3 or TRBV12-4 to TRBJ2-5; the match to TRBD1 covers 8 bases. V dropped 6 bases and J dropped 2; count of bases not matched to a gene: 8. The CDR3 extends over 15 amino acids. Written as DNA, the CDR3 is TGTGCCAGCAGCCCTGGGACAGGCGGACAAGAGACCCAGTACTTC. The encoded protein is CASSPGTGGQETQYF.

Only a few counts were recorded for this clonotype. V and J are TRBV10-1 and TRBJ2-7; D is ambiguous. Trimming took 5 bases from V and 3 from J, leaving 17 bases between them. This CDR3 is 15 amino acids long. Looked up from germline, CDR1 is WNHNN and CDR2 is SYGVQD (reference sequence). The CDR3 DNA follows: TGCGCCAGCAGTCCCTCGGACGTGGGATTCTACGAGCAGTACTTC. Its translation: CASSPSDVGFYEQYF.

The table lists this clonotype with a few counts. J is TRBJ1-6 and V is TRBV5-1; unclear D gene. The V gene lost 5 bases and the J gene lost 0 bases, with 9 bases spanning the gap. The CDR3 is 15 residues long. Germline lookup yields CDR1 SGHRS and CDR2 YFSETQ. The CDR3 is CASRPQSSYNSPLHF. The CDR3 DNA reads TGCGCCAGCAGACCGCAGAGCTCCTATAATTCACCCCTCCACTTT.

The chain has TRBV29-1 and TRBJ2-6, with D uncertain. This CDR3 has 13 residues. From germline, CDR1 is SQVTM and CDR2 ANQGSEA. Trimming left V 4 bases short and J 0 bases short, with 4 bases between. In DNA form, the CDR3 reads TGCAGCGTTGGCCGCTCTGGGGCCAACGTCCTGACTTTC. Its translation: CSVGRSGANVLTF.

In its sample, this clonotype was seen many times. The rearrangement joins TRBV7-2 to TRBJ2-3; 10 nucleotides line up with TRBD2. CDR1 is SGHTA and CDR2 is FQGNSA in the germline V gene. The V and J ends lost 0 bases and 0 bases, in that order; junction bases with no gene match: 9. The CDR3 runs 19 residues. CDR3 sequence: CASSLAIAGGGGSTDTQYF. CDR3 bases: TGTGCCAGCAGCTTAGCCATAGCGGGAGGAGGTGGTAGCACAGATACGCAGTATTTT.

Only a few counts were recorded for this clonotype. The chain couples TRBV25-1 to TRBJ2-7, with D unclear. CDR3 length: 13 residues. CDR1 is MGHDK and CDR2 is SYGVNS in the germline V gene. V was cut by 2 bases and J by 0 bases, with 5 bases left in between. CDR3 nucleotides: TGTGCCAGCAGTGAAGGCGGCTCCTACGAGCAGTACTTC. Protein product: CASSEGGSYEQYF.

This clonotype was counted ten times or more. CDR3 protein: CASSGSFLETQYF. DNA of the CDR3: TGTGCCAGCAGCGGGTCCTTCTTGGAGACCCAGTACTTC. The rearrangement joins TRBV7-6 to TRBJ2-5; D gene unclear. V lost 5 bases and J lost 5, with 12 bases in between. The CDR3 is 13 residues long. Germline values: CDR1 SGHVS, CDR2 FNYEAQ.

V is TRBV28 and J is TRBJ1-1; D might be TRBD1 (6 bases). CDR1 and CDR2 (germline): MDHEN, SYDVKM. The CDR3 totals 16 residues. Trimming stripped 0 bases from V and 7 bases from J, with 18 bases between. The CDR3 protein is CASSLWNWDKEDEAFF. DNA of the CDR3: TGTGCCAGCAGTTTATGGAACTGGGACAAAGAGGATGAAGCTTTCTTT.

This chain uses TRBV2 with TRBJ1-2; TRBD1 is a possible D gene (6 bases). CDR1 and CDR2 (germline): SNHLY, FYNNEI. This CDR3 is 14 amino acids long. Trimming took 1 base from V and 6 from J, leaving 12 bases between them. DNA for the CDR3: TGTGCCAGCAGTGAAGACCGACAGGCCCATGGCTACACCTTC. It codes for CASSEDRQAHGYTF.

V usage is TRBV30 and J usage is TRBJ2-2, with D possibly TRBD1 on 6 matching bases. With 0 bases removed from V and 6 bases from J, the gap between germline ends came to 23 bases. Germline V gene sequence: CDR1 GTSNPN, CDR2 SVGIG (reference sequence). CDR3 length: 18 amino acids. The CDR3 DNA reads as TGTGCCTGGAGTGTCTTAGGGATTTGGGGACAAGAAGCCGGGGAGCTGTTTTTT. Translation gives CAWSVLGIWGQEAGELFF.

This clonotype was picked up a small number of times. The chain has TRBV3-1 and TRBJ2-1; 10 nucleotides match TRBD2. Germline assignment: CDR1 LGHDT and CDR2 YNNKEL (reference sequence). CDR3 length equals 14 residues. V trimming: 6 bases; J trimming: 3 bases; junction bases outside the gene matches: 2. The CDR3: CASSTSGNYNEQFF. Written as DNA, the CDR3 is TGTGCCAGCAGTACTAGCGGGAACTACAATGAGCAGTTCTTC.

Only a few counts were recorded for this clonotype. The chain joins TRBV20-1 to TRBJ2-7; 14 positions agree with TRBD2. Germline CDR1 DFQATT, CDR2 SNEGSKA (reference sequence). This CDR3 has 14 amino acids. V lost 6 bases to trimming and J lost 5 bases; unmatched junction nucleotides: 6. CDR3 loop: CSAEPTSGRDEQYF. Written as DNA, the CDR3 is TGCAGTGCCGAACCGACTAGCGGGAGGGACGAGCAGTACTTC.

The rearrangement links TRBV12-3 or TRBV12-4 to TRBJ1-2; TRBD1 matches at 11 bases. V shed 6 bases and J 4 bases; nucleotides not matched to a gene: 13. The CDR3 sequence is 17 residues long. The CDR3 DNA reads TGTGCCAGCAGGAGGACCTCAACGGGACAGGGGGGCTATGGCTACACCTTC. Protein: CASRRTSTGQGGYGYTF.

In regard to this clonotype: One end of the junction is discordant with germline, which a read error may explain. V usage is TRBV6-5 and J usage is TRBJ1-2; D is perhaps TRBD1 (6 bases). This CDR3 comprises 13 residues. Germline V gives CDR1 MNHEY, CDR2 SVGAGI. The CDR3 DNA follows: TGTGCCAGCAGTAACTCACAGGGCTATGGCTACACCTTC. Translation: CASSNSQGYGYTF.

The CDR3 sequence: CASSLESGNTIYF. For the CDR3, the DNA is TGCGCCAGCAGCTTGGAATCTGGAAACACCATATATTTT. The V call is TRBV5-1, the J call TRBJ1-3; D uncertain. With 0 bases removed from V and 1 base from J, the gap between germline ends came to 2 bases. The CDR3 covers 13 residues. Germline loops: CDR1 SGHRS, CDR2 YFSETQ.

This clonotype has only a few counts. V and J are TRBV12-5 and TRBJ2-3, with a tentative D call TRBD2 (7 bases). V lost 2 bases to trimming and J lost 4 bases, with 10 bases between them. The CDR3 runs to 14 residues. Germline CDR1 is LGHNT and CDR2 is FRNRAP. The CDR3 spells CASGLTGGADTQYF. As DNA, the CDR3 is TGTGCTAGTGGTTTGACGGGGGGCGCAGATACGCAGTATTTT.

This chain joins TRBV20-1 and TRBJ2-2; 12 bases line up with TRBD2. The CDR3 spans 15 residues. CDR1 DFQATT and CDR2 SNEGSKA come from the germline V gene (reference sequence). V was clipped by 3 bases and J by 6 bases; unmatched bases: 5. CDR3 nucleotide sequence: TGCAGTGCTAGGACTAGCGGGAGAGTGGCCGGGGAGCTGTTTTTT. Encoded protein: CSARTSGRVAGELFF.

This clonotype was seen a few times. This chain links TRBV5-1 with TRBJ2-7; D unresolved. V lost 4 bases to trimming and J lost 2 bases, with 13 bases between them. The CDR3 totals 14 residues. From germline, CDR1 is SGHRS and CDR2 YFSETQ. The DNA of the CDR3 is TGCGCCAGCAGCCCGGACGGATTTACCTACGAGCAGTACTTC. The encoded protein is CASSPDGFTYEQYF.

The V call is TRBV18, the J call TRBJ1-2, with 11 nucleotides matching TRBD1. Losses at the gene ends were 3 bases for V and 3 bases for J; bases not matched to a gene: 3. Germline CDR1 KGHSH, CDR2 LQKENI. The CDR3 runs 15 residues. CDR3 sequence (DNA): TGTGCCAGCTCACCCCGGGACAGGGGGGACTATGGCTACACCTTC. It codes for CASSPRDRGDYGYTF. The variable domain in full, with the rest retrieved from reference TRBV18 and TRBJ1-2, is NAGVMQNPRHLVRRRGQEARLRCSPMKGHSHVYWYRQLPEEGLKFMVYLQKENIIDESGMPKERFSAEFPKEGPSILRIQQVVRGDSAAYFCASSPRDRGDYGYTFGSGTRLTVV.

This clonotype was recorded a few times. V gene TRBV29-1 combines with J gene TRBJ2-1, with TRBD2 as a possible D gene (5 bases). The CDR3 has 14 residues. CDR1 and CDR2 from the germline V gene are SQVTM and ANQGSEA. Trimming removed 3 bases from V and 0 bases from J, with 9 bases in between. The CDR3 DNA follows: TGCAGCGTTGATCCCGGACTCTCCTACAATGAGCAGTTCTTC. This translates into CSVDPGLSYNEQFF.

There are a few counts of this clonotype. V gene TRBV6-5 combines with J gene TRBJ1-2; the D gene is possibly TRBD1 (5 bases). The germline gives CDR1 MNHEY, CDR2 SVGAGI. The ends were cut back, 6 bases at V and 4 bases at J, with 9 bases in the middle. The CDR3 is 12 residues long. DNA for the CDR3: TGTGCCAGCAGCCAGGGACCCTATGGCTACACCTTC. Its translation is CASSQGPYGYTF.